Reported below is one T cell receptor beta chain. The antigen remains unidentified. TCRdb keeps only in-frame clones here, not all; method: immunoSEQ multiplex PCR. Of 90,000 to 150,000 clones listed, about 90% are singletons. This specimen belongs to a study of T cell responses to AZD1222 COVID-19 vaccine. Study in general: Pooling of second doses given at about 4 or about 12 weeks was done.

General study results and limits: Spike was spanned by vaccine-associated CD4 TCRs, which were dominant at 160-218 and 743-854. Most donors were white British and more were female, and clonal diversity was possibly underestimated.

Specimen: peripheral blood, collected on day 0 of AZD1222 vaccination. The clonotype was recovered from an adult in good health.

The CDR3 spells CATYPPTSGKYEQYF. The DNA of the CDR3 is TGTGCCACCTATCCCCCGACTAGCGGGAAATACGAGCAGTACTTC. The chain combines TRBV21-1 with TRBJ2-7; the D segment call TRBD2 is taken from the table without a DNA check. TRBV21-1 is given as a pseudogene. This CDR3 is 15 amino acids long.